The rows below give T cell receptor beta chains drawn from one sample of a study of T cells in Graves' hyperthyroidism and ophthalmopathy. MiXCR, run by TCRdb on the multiplex PCR reads, gives a single entry per CDR3 protein. This table holds hundreds of thousands of distinct CDR3 sequences, roughly a sixth found once. Sequencing was done on a sample of blood. All receptors come from a woman aged 45 to 65 with Graves' hyperthyroidism that later progressed to Graves' ophthalmopathy. Both conserved end residues are part of each CDR3. D genes are given only for firm matches. Not all rows give a size; the values are once, few, many and, for expanded clones, a class.

j_gene	d_gene	v_gene	abundance	CDR3aa	CDR3nt
TRBJ2-5	-	TRBV4-1	few	CASSQTLRGETQYF	TGCGCCAGCAGCCAGACTCTAAGGGGAGAGACCCAGTACTTC
TRBJ1-6	-	TRBV20-1	few	CSARDEGYSYNSPLHF	TGCAGTGCTAGAGATGAGGGGTACTCCTATAATTCACCCCTCCACTTT
TRBJ2-7	-	TRBV20-1	many	CSADRTAGYEQYF	TGCAGTGCTGATCGAACCGCGGGGTACGAGCAGTACTTC
TRBJ2-2	TRBD2	TRBV2	few	CAISRASGVNTGELFF	TGTGCCATTAGCCGGGCTAGCGGGGTGAACACCGGGGAGCTGTTTTTT
TRBJ1-5	TRBD1	TRBV5-6	few	CASSLVGAGGEGQPQHF	TGTGCCAGCAGCTTGGTCGGGGCAGGGGGAGAGGGTCAGCCCCAGCATTTT
TRBJ1-5	-	TRBV18	many	CASSPGTNNQPQHF	TGTGCCAGCTCACCCGGGACGAACAATCAGCCCCAGCATTTT
TRBJ2-2	TRBD1	TRBV5-1	few	CASSVSTGVRAPFF	TGCGCCAGCAGCGTATCAACAGGGGTGCGGGCCCCGTTTTTT
TRBJ2-1	-	TRBV20-1	-	CSARVNTQNYNEQFF	TGCAGTGCTAGAGTAAACACCCAGAACTACAATGAGCAGTTCTTC
TRBJ2-5	TRBD2	TRBV10-3	-	CAISGGGAGETQYF	TGTGCCATTTCGGGCGGGGGGGCCGGGGAGACCCAGTACTTC
TRBJ2-3	TRBD2	TRBV6-1	many	CASTLAGGADTQYF	TGTGCCAGCACCCTTGCGGGGGGCGCAGATACGCAGTATTTT
TRBJ1-5	-	TRBV5-5	few	CASRPRLSVNNQPQHF	TGTGCCAGCAGACCCAGGTTGTCAGTCAACAATCAGCCCCAGCATTTT
TRBJ1-1	-	TRBV11-2	-	CASSSGLGRNTEAFF	TGTGCCAGCAGCTCCGGCCTGGGGCGGAACACTGAAGCTTTCTTT
TRBJ2-1	TRBD1	TRBV12-5	few	CASGGPPGQGIEQFF	TGTGCTAGTGGTGGCCCTCCGGGACAGGGAATTGAGCAGTTCTTC
TRBJ1-4	-	TRBV7-9	-	CASSLELVGSGEKLFF	TGTGCCAGCAGCTTAGAGCTTGTGGGTTCGGGTGAAAAACTGTTTTTT
TRBJ2-1	TRBD2	TRBV20-1	few	CSARLGLAGVNEQFF	TGCAGTGCTAGACTCGGACTAGCGGGGGTCAATGAGCAGTTCTTC
TRBJ2-1	-	TRBV2	-	CASSDSVPGNEQFF	TGTGCCAGCAGTGACTCGGTGCCTGGCAATGAGCAGTTCTTC